The T cell receptor (beta chain) under discussion was sequenced for a study of blood T cell repertoires in COVID-19. About the research overall: Samples taken during acute and convalescent COVID-19 were collected in the United States, Italy and Spain. From T cells, B-cell-depleted T cells, or PBMCs came the material, which was cDNA or gDNA.

V dropped 4 bases and J dropped 1 base, with 13 bases sitting between them. The CDR3 length is 15 residues. Germline V gene lookup returns CDR1 SGHAT and CDR2 FQNNGV. Original data processing: Nucleated cell counts were estimated from reference gene primer amplification. TCRdb's table, derived via immunoSEQ multiplex PCR, lists solely in-frame clones and lacks some. V and J calls and clone size come straight from that table; D and trimming were deduced from the DNA. The sample yields 300,000 to 450,000 clones, approximately 80% seen once. Material: peripheral blood. The sequence came from a human donor with acute or convalescent COVID-19. The donor label of this sample is uncertain. The chain uses TRBV11-2 and TRBJ1-1, with a possible D match to TRBD1 (6 bases). DNA of the CDR3: TGTGCCAGCAGCTACCTCGGGGGGCCGAACACTGAAGCTTTCTTT. Protein product: CASSYLGGPNTEAFF.